This is a list of T cell receptor beta chains from one sample in a study of shared clonotypes between healthy human individuals. Libraries were prepared by immunoSEQ multiplex PCR; TCRdb keeps only in-frame clonotypes and omits some of them. The sample holds some 2 million clones, 90% to 95% seen once. The material sequenced was naive CD4+ T cells sorted from blood. The receptors were gathered from a young man in good health. CDR3s leave out the opening cysteine and the closing phenylalanine or tryptophan. The order of the fields is J gene, V gene, CDR3 protein.

TRBJ2-1 | TRBV7-9 | ASSRSGTEYNEQF
TRBJ2-1 | TRBV5-1 | ASSLASGSHNEQF
TRBJ1-4 | TRBV7-9 | ASSPGSGQTNEKLF
TRBJ1-1 | TRBV7-9 | ASSLGDRGTEAF
TRBJ1-6 | TRBV7-2 | ASSHREFVISPLH
TRBJ2-5 | TRBV28 | ATLVTEEETQY
TRBJ2-1 | TRBV2 | ASSAGVEQF
TRBJ1-5 | TRBV6-1 | ASRTPGGQPQH
TRBJ2-7 | TRBV5-1 | ASSLGGQMYEQY
TRBJ2-2 | TRBV27 | ASSLRVGSGELF
TRBJ2-7 | TRBV5-1 | ASWQGGSSYEQY
TRBJ2-1 | TRBV5-4 | ASSLASGGAYNEQF
TRBJ1-2 | TRBV4-1 | ASSQETGRDYGYT